These T cell receptor beta chains were read from a single sample in a study of cytomegalovirus exposure and HLA in healthy donors. TCRdb's table, derived via immunoSEQ multiplex PCR, lists solely in-frame clones and lacks some. The sample records about 120,000 clones, about nine tenths being singletons. The sequencing input was PBMCs. The receptors come from a woman in her late teens or twenties in good health and CMV-seronegative. Each CDR3 is given with its conserved first and last residue. D genes are given only for firm matches. Some rows have no size entry. The others give once, few or many, or a class for an expanded clone.

v_call	clone_size	d_call	j_call	cdr3_aa	cdr3_nt
TRBV28	-	TRBD1	TRBJ2-2	CASRAGTGTTGELFF	TGTGCCAGCAGAGCCGGGACAGGGACCACCGGGGAGCTGTTTTTT
TRBV5-1	-	-	TRBJ1-2	CASSWDGSSGYTF	TGCGCCAGCAGCTGGGACGGGAGTAGTGGCTACACCTTC
TRBV4-1	-	TRBD2	TRBJ2-1	CASTLAGGERNEQFF	TGCGCCAGCACCTTAGCGGGAGGGGAACGGAATGAGCAGTTCTTC
TRBV12-2	-	-	TRBJ1-1	CASRLALSTEAFF	TGTGCAAGTCGCTTAGCGCTGAGCACTGAAGCTTTCTTT
TRBV7-6	-	TRBD1	TRBJ1-2	CASSALQGLYGYTF	TGTGCCAGCAGCGCGTTACAGGGGCTCTATGGCTACACCTTC
TRBV2	-	TRBD1	TRBJ2-7	CASSETGDSYYEQYF	TGTGCCAGCAGTGAAACTGGGGACAGTTACTACGAGCAGTACTTC
TRBV27	-	TRBD2	TRBJ2-7	CASSPGLVGRYEQYF	TGTGCCAGCAGTCCTGGACTAGTGGGACGCTACGAGCAGTACTTC
TRBV5-6	-	-	TRBJ2-3	CASSLAGLANTDTQYF	TGTGCCAGCAGCTTGGCCGGCTTAGCAAACACAGATACGCAGTATTTT
TRBV13	-	TRBD1	TRBJ2-2	CASSMGQGPAGELFF	TGTGCCAGCAGCATGGGACAGGGGCCGGCCGGGGAGCTGTTTTTT
TRBV7-7	-	TRBD2	TRBJ2-1	CASSLGLAGAGEQFF	TGTGCTAGCAGCTTAGGGCTAGCGGGAGCGGGTGAGCAGTTCTTC
TRBV10-2	-	TRBD2	TRBJ2-7	CASSDRAGAHEQYF	TGCGCCAGCAGTGACAGAGCGGGAGCTCACGAGCAGTACTTC
TRBV15	-	TRBD2	TRBJ2-2	CATSRPGLAGLNTGELFF	TGTGCCACCAGCAGGCCGGGACTAGCGGGCCTGAACACCGGGGAGCTGTTTTTT
TRBV5-4	-	-	TRBJ2-3	CASSLAGGRDTQYF	TGTGCCAGCAGCTTGGCCGGGGGAAGAGATACGCAGTATTTT
TRBV5-1	-	TRBD2	TRBJ2-7	CASSSYMREGLEQYF	TGCGCCAGCAGCTCCTATATGCGGGAGGGCCTGGAGCAGTACTTC
TRBV6-1	-	TRBD1	TRBJ2-7	CASSEAIITGGSSYEQYF	TGTGCCAGCAGTGAAGCGATAATAACAGGGGGGAGCTCCTACGAGCAGTACTTC
TRBV7-2	-	TRBD2	TRBJ2-2	CASSKGLAGELFF	TGTGCCAGCAGCAAGGGACTAGCGGGGGAGCTGTTTTTT
TRBV7-9	-	-	TRBJ1-2	CASSGESLRYTF	TGTGCCAGCTCAGGCGAAAGCTTGCGCTACACCTTC
TRBV11-2	-	TRBD2	TRBJ2-1	CASSSNREAYNEQFF	TGTGCCAGCAGCTCGAATCGGGAGGCCTACAATGAGCAGTTCTTC
TRBV6-5	-	-	TRBJ1-1	CASRAGRHTEAFF	TGTGCCAGCAGAGCAGGGAGGCACACTGAAGCTTTCTTT
TRBV2	-	-	TRBJ1-1	CASSDRTLEAEAFF	TGTGCCAGCAGTGACCGGACTCTAGAGGCTGAAGCTTTCTTT
TRBV29-1	-	TRBD2	TRBJ2-2	CSVVLAESHANTGELFF	TGCAGCGTCGTACTAGCGGAATCACACGCGAACACCGGGGAGCTGTTTTTT
TRBV5-8	-	TRBD1	TRBJ1-4	CASSSHRDRVYQNEKLFF	TGTGCCAGCAGCTCACATCGGGACAGGGTTTATCAGAATGAAAAACTGTTTTTT
TRBV5-1	once	TRBD2	TRBJ2-1	CASSRTSGRNEQFF	TGCGCCAGCAGTAGGACTAGCGGGAGGAATGAGCAGTTCTTC
TRBV7-6	-	TRBD2	TRBJ2-5	CASSTRTSPPQETQYF	TGTGCCAGCAGCACCCGGACTAGTCCTCCCCAAGAGACCCAGTACTTC
TRBV5-4	-	TRBD2	TRBJ2-2	CASSKGLAVTGELFF	TGTGCCAGCAGCAAAGGACTAGCGGTGACCGGGGAGCTGTTTTTT
TRBV6-1	-	TRBD2	TRBJ2-2	CASSEAGGTIAGELFF	TGTGCCAGCAGTGAAGCGGGGGGGACTATCGCCGGGGAGCTGTTTTTT
TRBV18	-	TRBD2	TRBJ2-1	CASSPNIAGEADEQFF	TGTGCCAGCTCACCTAATATAGCGGGAGAGGCTGATGAGCAGTTCTTC
TRBV5-1	-	-	TRBJ1-1	CASRQALANTEAFF	TGCGCCAGCAGGCAGGCCCTCGCGAACACTGAAGCTTTCTTT
TRBV29-1	-	TRBD2	TRBJ2-3	CSGTGTSETDTQYF	TGCAGCGGAACCGGGACTAGCGAAACAGATACGCAGTATTTT
TRBV5-1	-	TRBD1	TRBJ2-7	CASSSPDRGHYEQYF	TGCGCCAGCAGCTCACCGGACAGGGGGCATTACGAGCAGTACTTC
TRBV9	-	-	TRBJ2-1	CASSVKAGLDEQFF	TGTGCCAGCAGCGTAAAGGCAGGGTTGGATGAGCAGTTCTTC
TRBV27	-	TRBD2	TRBJ2-7	CASSLNGRRSYEQYF	TGTGCCAGCAGTTTAAACGGGAGGCGCTCCTACGAGCAGTACTTC
TRBV27	-	-	TRBJ2-6	CASSLSAGANVLTF	TGTGCCAGCAGTTTATCGGCCGGGGCCAACGTCCTGACTTTC
TRBV29-1	-	TRBD2	TRBJ2-1	CSVINPLAGAYNEQFF	TGCAGCGTTATCAATCCACTAGCGGGAGCTTACAATGAGCAGTTCTTC
TRBV5-1	-	TRBD1	TRBJ2-1	CASTLTGAEQFF	TGCGCCAGCACTCTAACAGGGGCTGAGCAGTTCTTC
TRBV5-1	-	TRBD2	TRBJ2-1	CASSLVAGAGEQFF	TGCGCCAGCAGCTTGGTCGCGGGAGCGGGTGAGCAGTTCTTC
TRBV4-2	-	-	TRBJ1-2	CASSRGQSNYGYTF	TGTGCCAGCAGTCGTGGACAGTCTAACTATGGCTACACCTTC
TRBV19	once	-	TRBJ1-2	CASSPRQNLYGYTF	TGTGCCAGTAGTCCCCGACAGAACCTCTATGGCTACACCTTC
TRBV5-1	-	TRBD2	TRBJ2-1	CASSPRPSGGVDEQFF	TGCGCCAGCAGCCCGAGGCCTAGCGGGGGGGTAGATGAGCAGTTCTTC
TRBV7-2	-	-	TRBJ2-7	CASTSGPRGYEQYF	TGTGCCAGCACCTCGGGGCCCCGGGGGTACGAGCAGTACTTC
TRBV6-1	-	TRBD2	TRBJ2-7	CASTNGRDLGEQYF	TGTGCCAGCACCAACGGGAGGGACTTGGGAGAGCAGTACTTC
TRBV28	-	-	TRBJ2-1	CASSPGTTEYNEQFF	TGTGCCAGCAGTCCCGGGACAACCGAGTACAATGAGCAGTTCTTC
TRBV6-5	once	TRBD1	TRBJ2-7	CASSGTGREQYF	TGTGCCAGCAGTGGGACAGGCCGGGAGCAGTACTTC
TRBV28	-	TRBD2	TRBJ2-7	CASTLSAGGPKEQYF	TGTGCCAGCACTCTGTCAGCGGGAGGGCCCAAAGAGCAGTACTTC
TRBV9	-	-	TRBJ1-3	CASSVGITAGNTIYF	TGTGCCAGCAGCGTAGGGATTACAGCTGGAAACACCATATATTTT
TRBV30	-	-	TRBJ1-5	CAWSAEGSQPQHF	TGTGCCTGGAGTGCGGAGGGGAGTCAGCCCCAGCATTTT
TRBV28	-	-	TRBJ2-7	CASSPRGNPLAYEQYF	TGTGCCAGCAGCCCCAGGGGAAATCCCCTAGCCTACGAGCAGTACTTC
TRBV4-1	once	TRBD2	TRBJ2-2	CASSQGRGDTGELFF	TGCGCCAGCAGCCAAGGGCGGGGGGACACCGGGGAGCTGTTTTTT
TRBV14	once	TRBD2	TRBJ2-7	CASSQDSKRDYYEQYF	TGTGCCAGCAGCCAAGATTCGAAGCGGGATTATTACGAGCAGTACTTC
TRBV29-1	-	-	TRBJ1-2	CSVSGVGYGYTF	TGCAGCGTTTCAGGGGTCGGCTATGGCTACACCTTC
TRBV11-3	-	-	TRBJ2-1	CASSLVWDNKHPDEQFF	TGTGCCAGCAGCTTAGTTTGGGACAACAAACACCCCGATGAGCAGTTCTTC